This TCR beta chain was identified during a study of cytomegalovirus exposure and HLA in healthy donors. Study outcomes and limitations: Researchers counted 180 or so TCR beta chains as cytomegalovirus-associated.

This clone appeared once. The antigen remains unidentified. The assay was immunoSEQ multiplex PCR, and TCRdb's table has in-frame clones only and misses some. The data show tens of thousands of clones, approximately 93% seen once. This CDR3 has 14 amino acids. Germline V gene lookup returns CDR1 GTSNPN and CDR2 SVGIG (reference sequence). The trim removed 4 bases at V and 3 bases at J, leaving 6 bases unmatched. This clonotype was sampled from a woman between 25 and 40 years old in good health and CMV-seropositive. The chain recombines TRBV30 with TRBJ1-1; 9 nucleotides match TRBD1. The material sequenced was PBMCs. CDR3 DNA: TGTGCCTGGAAGGGACAGGGAGGGTACACTGAAGCTTTCTTT. It codes for CAWKGQGGYTEAFF.